These 28 T cell receptor beta chains were all obtained from the same sample, sequenced in a study of T cells after yellow fever vaccination. TCRdb re-called the 5' RACE reads through MiXCR, storing one row per CDR3 protein. The data hold hundreds of thousands of distinct CDR3 sequences, with under 15% observed a single time. The source material was CD4+ T cells sorted from PBMCs, sampled 15 days after the yellow fever booster vaccination. The receptors come from a man aged 18 to 29 who received the YFV17D yellow fever vaccine.

The chain carries TRBV3-1 and TRBJ1-1; D might be TRBD1 (6 bases). V was trimmed by 5 bases and J by 6 bases, leaving 10 bases between them. The CDR3 consists of 12 residues. Germline V gene data show CDR1 as LGHDT and CDR2 as YNNKEL (reference sequence). The CDR3 DNA sequence: TGTGCCAGCAGCAGGGGGAGTGCTGAAGCTTTCTTT. The encoded protein is CASSRGSAEAFF.

The rearrangement joins TRBV4-1 to TRBJ2-1; D gene uncertain. The germline CDR1 and CDR2 sequences are MGHRA and YSYEKL. Trimming removed 0 bases from V and 2 bases from J, with 5 bases in between. This CDR3 is 14 amino acids long. DNA for the CDR3: TGCGCCAGCAGCCAAGATGGGACCTACAATGAGCAGTTCTTC. It encodes CASSQDGTYNEQFF.

This clonotype was observed at least ten times. This chain links TRBV7-7 with TRBJ2-1; D ambiguous. Per germline, CDR1 SSHAT and CDR2 FNYEAQ (reference sequence). The CDR3 has 14 amino acids. V lost 4 bases to trimming and J lost 10 bases, with 17 bases between them. CDR3 sequence: CASSSKPPDGEQFF. CDR3 in DNA: TGTGCCAGCAGCTCGAAGCCGCCGGACGGGGAGCAGTTCTTC.

This clonotype was counted between two and nine times. The chain has TRBV12-5 and TRBJ1-5, with D perhaps matching TRBD1 (5 bases). V lost 3 bases and J 6 bases, leaving 9 bases between the germline ends. The CDR3 sequence is 13 residues long. The V gene's germline CDR1 is LGHNT and CDR2 FRNRAP. The CDR3 region is CASGFGGGQPQHF. CDR3 DNA: TGTGCTAGTGGTTTCGGCGGGGGTCAGCCCCAGCATTTT.

The chain joins TRBV20-1 to TRBJ2-2, with TRBD1 matching over 8 bases. Germline CDR1 reads DFQATT; CDR2 reads SNEGSKA (reference sequence). The CDR3 sequence is 14 residues long. J was trimmed by 4 bases and V by 7 bases; bases with no gene match: 8. DNA of the CDR3: TGCAGTGTTCCGGGACAGGATTTCACCGGGGAGCTGTTTTTT. This gives the protein CSVPGQDFTGELFF.

This rearrangement joins TRBV18 to TRBJ2-1; D unresolved. Looked up from germline, CDR1 is KGHSH and CDR2 is LQKENI. The CDR3 extends over 13 amino acids. The germline V and J ends were trimmed by 3 bases and 4 bases, with 7 bases remaining between them. DNA for the CDR3: TGTGCCAGCTCACCCCCGATATACAATGAGCAGTTCTTC. Its translation is CASSPPIYNEQFF.

This chain joins TRBV10-3 and TRBJ2-3; TRBD2 agrees at 12 bases. J lost 5 bases, V lost 0 bases, and 6 bases had no gene match. CDR1 and CDR2 from the germline V gene are ENHRY and SYGVKD. This CDR3 has 17 residues. The CDR3 DNA is TGTGCCATCAGTGAGTCGCTAGCGGGGGGGCCTAGAGATACGCAGTATTTT. Its translation is CAISESLAGGPRDTQYF.

The rearrangement links TRBV6-2 or TRBV6-3 to TRBJ2-2; D remains ambiguous. Germline loops: CDR1 MNHEY, CDR2 SVGEGT. CDR3 length equals 13 residues. V lost 2 bases, J lost 2 bases, and 3 bases lay in between. CDR3 loop: CASSYINTGELFF. In DNA, the CDR3 is TGTGCCAGCAGTTACATAAACACCGGGGAGCTGTTTTTT.

The rearrangement joins TRBV4-3 to TRBJ2-5; 7 bases agree with TRBD1. Germline loops: CDR1 LGHNA, CDR2 YSLEER. CDR3 size: 15 residues. J was trimmed by 5 bases and V by 4 bases; bases with no gene match: 10. For the CDR3, the DNA is TGCGCCAGCAGCCCCCAGGATAACAGGGGCGAGACCCAGTACTTC. It codes for CASSPQDNRGETQYF.

This clonotype was recorded a few times. This chain joins TRBV7-9 and TRBJ2-7; 7 nucleotides match TRBD1. Germline loops: CDR1 SEHNR, CDR2 FQNEAQ (reference sequence). CDR3 length equals 14 residues. J lost 3 bases, V lost 3 bases, and 5 bases had no gene match. In DNA form, the CDR3 reads TGTGCCAGCAGCTTCCCCGGGACAGTCTACGAGCAGTACTTC. This sequence encodes CASSFPGTVYEQYF.

J is TRBJ2-7 and V is TRBV4-3; 8 positions agree with TRBD2. Trimming removed 1 base from V and 3 bases from J; junction bases left unmatched: 5. Germline V gene data show CDR1 as LGHNA and CDR2 as YSLEER. CDR3 length equals 15 residues. CDR3 in amino acids: CASSQAAGVGYEQYF. The CDR3 coding sequence is TGCGCCAGCAGCCAAGCAGCGGGGGTCGGCTACGAGCAGTACTTC.

This clonotype appeared a few times. DNA of the CDR3: TGCGCCAGCAGCTTGTGGGGGAAGAACACTGAAGCTTTCTTT. Translated, it gives CASSLWGKNTEAFF. This chain uses TRBV5-1 with TRBJ1-1, with a tentative D call TRBD1 (5 bases). The CDR3 contains 14 residues. Germline CDR1 and CDR2: SGHRS and YFSETQ. Deletions cut 1 base from V and 1 base from J, with 8 bases between.

A few counts support this clonotype. The chain links TRBV2 to TRBJ1-6; a possible D gene is TRBD1 (5 bases). The length of the CDR3 is 12 residues. The V gene's germline CDR1 is SNHLY and CDR2 FYNNEI. V lost 5 bases to trimming and J lost 10 bases, with 9 bases between them. CDR3 DNA: TGTGCCAGCAGTAACCGGGGGTCACCCCTCCACTTT. Residues: CASSNRGSPLHF.

This chain connects TRBV18 to TRBJ2-2; D not certain. V lost 0 bases to trimming and J lost 9 bases, with 11 bases between them. The V gene's germline CDR1 is KGHSH and CDR2 LQKENI. CDR3 length: 14 residues. The CDR3 nucleotides are TGTGCCAGCTCACCACCGATATCAAGTCGGGAGCTGTTTTTT. As protein: CASSPPISSRELFF. Variable domain in full (rest from reference TRBV18 and TRBJ2-2): NAGVMQNPRHLVRRRGQEARLRCSPMKGHSHVYWYRQLPEEGLKFMVYLQKENIIDESGMPKERFSAEFPKEGPSILRIQQVVRGDSAAYFCASSPPISSRELFFGEGSRLTVL.

This clonotype was counted a few times. This chain joins TRBV7-9 and TRBJ1-5; the D is unclear. The CDR3 runs to 16 residues. Trimming stripped 0 bases from V and 4 bases from J, with 13 bases between. In germline, CDR1 is SEHNR, CDR2 FQNEAQ (reference sequence). CDR3 DNA: TGTGCCAGCAGCTTAGCTTTTGGAGACGGGAATCAGCCCCAGCATTTT. Its translation is CASSLAFGDGNQPQHF.

The sample holds many counts of this clonotype. The V and J genes are TRBV28 and TRBJ1-3; D gene unclear. Germline values: CDR1 MDHEN, CDR2 SYDVKM. The V and J ends lost 6 bases and 3 bases respectively, with 15 bases between them. This CDR3 spans 15 amino acids. The CDR3 region is CASRHYSRYGNTIYF. The CDR3 DNA follows: TGTGCCAGCAGACATTACTCCAGATATGGAAACACCATATATTTT.

This clonotype was counted ten times or more. This rearrangement joins TRBV7-3 to TRBJ2-1, with D possibly being TRBD2 (6 bases). Trimming took off 5 bases at V and 3 bases at J, with 17 bases between the two ends. Germline values: CDR1 SGHTA, CDR2 FQGTGA. The CDR3 runs 16 residues. Here the CDR3 DNA reads TGTGCCAGCAGCCCTTATCGGACTACCCTCTACAATGAGCAGTTCTTC. Protein product: CASSPYRTTLYNEQFF.

The genes are TRBV18 and TRBJ1-1; weak D call: TRBD1 (6 bases). This CDR3 contains 14 residues. Trimming took off 0 bases at V and 1 base at J, with 6 bases between the two ends. Germline CDR1 and CDR2: KGHSH and LQKENI. DNA of the CDR3: TGTGCCAGCTCACCACCAGGGGGGAACACTGAAGCTTTCTTT. Translated: CASSPPGGNTEAFF.

The CDR3 coding sequence is TGCGCCAGCAGCGACCCGGGACAGGGGACCTACAATGAGCAGTTCTTC. Protein sequence: CASSDPGQGTYNEQFF. The V call is TRBV5-1, the J call TRBJ2-1; the match to TRBD1 covers 10 bases. Germline V gene data show CDR1 as SGHRS and CDR2 as YFSETQ. This CDR3 contains 16 residues. V lost 4 bases, J lost 2 bases, and 6 bases stayed unmatched.

This clonotype was detected only a few times. The chain couples TRBV29-1 to TRBJ2-7, with 7 bases aligning to TRBD1. The trim removed 4 bases at V and 2 bases at J, leaving 2 bases unmatched. The CDR3 is 12 residues long. Germline-derived CDR1 and CDR2 are SQVTM and ANQGSEA. CDR3 coding DNA: TGCAGCGTTGGGGACAGTCCCTACGAGCAGTACTTC. Amino acids: CSVGDSPYEQYF.

V usage is TRBV24-1 and J usage is TRBJ2-1, with TRBD2 identical over 10 bases. Germline lookup yields CDR1 KGHDR and CDR2 SFDVKD. This CDR3 has 14 residues. The junction had 0 bases not matched to a gene; V was cut back by 0 bases and J by 8 bases. The CDR3 bases are TGTGCCACCAGTGATTTGACTAGCGGGGATGAGCAGTTCTTC. The encoded protein is CATSDLTSGDEQFF.

V is TRBV3-1 and J is TRBJ1-2; 7 bases fit TRBD1. Trimming took 1 base from V and 4 from J; bases not matched to a gene: 9. Germline CDR1 LGHDT, CDR2 YNNKEL (reference sequence). This CDR3 has 16 amino acids. The CDR3 loop is CASSQGSQGGSYGYTF. The CDR3 coding sequence is TGTGCCAGCAGCCAAGGCTCGCAGGGGGGCTCCTATGGCTACACCTTC. Looking up the rest from reference TRBV3-1 and TRBJ1-2 gives the full variable domain: DTAVSQTPKYLVTQMGNDKSIKCEQNLGHDTMYWYKQDSKKFLKIMFSYNNKELIINETVPNRFSPKSPDKAHLNLHINSLELGDSAVYFCASSQGSQGGSYGYTFGSGTRLTVV.

The table lists this clonotype with a few counts. The rearrangement uses TRBV27 and TRBJ1-6; TRBD1 is a possible D gene (5 bases). CDR3 size: 13 residues. V was trimmed by 5 bases and J by 9 bases, leaving 11 bases between them. Germline V CDR1 and CDR2: MNHEY, SMNVEV (reference sequence). The CDR3 protein is CASSRQGPSPLHF. The CDR3 DNA is TGTGCCAGCAGTCGGCAGGGTCCTTCACCCCTCCACTTT.

The table lists this clonotype with a few counts. The chain recombines TRBV4-3 with TRBJ1-5; unclear D gene. Per germline, CDR1 LGHNA and CDR2 YSLEER. CDR3 length: 13 residues. With 0 bases removed from V and 7 bases from J, the gap between germline ends came to 7 bases. The CDR3 sequence: CASSQDLQQPQHF. The CDR3 coding sequence is TGCGCCAGCAGCCAAGATCTCCAACAGCCCCAGCATTTT.

This chain's CDR3 is CASSIQVTINQPQHF. The CDR3 DNA reads as TGTGCCAGCAGTATACAGGTTACGATCAATCAGCCCCAGCATTTT. The V and J genes are TRBV12-3 or TRBV12-4 and TRBJ1-5; TRBD1 might be the D (5 bases). Between the trimmed V and J ends, which lost 5 bases and 3 bases, there was a span of 14 bases. The CDR3 spans 15 residues.

Written as DNA, the CDR3 is TGTGCCAGCAGTTTAGCGCCGAGTGACAATGAGCAGTTCTTC. Its translation: CASSLAPSDNEQFF. The chain combines TRBV12-3 or TRBV12-4 with TRBJ2-1, with D unresolved. Trimming left V 0 bases short and J 5 bases short, with 8 bases between. The CDR3 extends over 14 amino acids.

This chain uses TRBV3-1 with TRBJ1-6; tentatively, D is TRBD1 (5 bases). Germline CDR1 reads LGHDT; CDR2 reads YNNKEL (reference sequence). The CDR3 extends over 13 amino acids. V was pared by 1 base and J by 8 bases, with 6 bases between. CDR3: CASSQAGDSPLHF. As DNA, the CDR3 is TGTGCCAGCAGCCAAGCGGGGGATTCACCCCTCCACTTT.

The chain employs TRBV24-1 and TRBJ2-1; possibly TRBD1 for D (6 bases). The CDR3 spans 12 residues. CDR1 is KGHDR and CDR2 is SFDVKD in the germline V gene. Trimming stripped 0 bases from V and 13 bases from J, with 9 bases between. The CDR3 DNA follows: TGTGCCACCAGTGATTTGGGCAGGGGCCAGTTCTTC. It translates to CATSDLGRGQFF.